Presented here are 9 T cell receptor beta chains from one specimen sequenced in a study of CD8 T cells in ankylosing spondylitis. General study results and limits: A TCR beta motif of roughly 8 highly homologous variants seemed to mark ankylosing spondylitis blood.

For these receptors, no antigen is known. TCRdb re-analysed the 5' RACE reads in MiXCR, keeping a single row per CDR3 protein. Of hundreds of thousands of distinct CDR3 sequences listed, 10% to 15% are singletons. Sequenced sample: blood, either unsorted or a sorted T cell fraction (not recorded which). These receptors originate from a male donor with ankylosing spondylitis.

This clonotype showed up just a few times. This chain uses TRBV10-3 with TRBJ2-1; 9 bases map to TRBD2. The CDR3 is 18 residues long. The trim removed 3 bases at V and 4 bases at J, leaving 13 bases unmatched. In germline, CDR1 is ENHRY, CDR2 SYGVKD. The DNA for the CDR3 is TGTGCCATCAGTGAATTGGGCGGGAGGGCTTCGGAATACAATGAGCAGTTCTTC. Residues: CAISELGGRASEYNEQFF.

This clonotype was seen more than once but under ten times. The rearrangement joins TRBV9 to TRBJ1-2, with D possibly matching TRBD1 (5 bases). This CDR3 region has 13 residues. CDR1 is SGDLS and CDR2 is YYNGEE in the germline V gene. The V and J ends lost 2 bases and 4 bases respectively, with 9 bases between them. The CDR3 protein is CASSVRDVYGYTF. CDR3 nucleotides: TGTGCCAGCAGCGTCCGGGACGTCTATGGCTACACCTTC.

This clonotype showed up just a few times. The gene calls are TRBV29-1 and TRBJ2-7; tentative D call: TRBD1 (5 bases). V was clipped by 5 bases and J by 0 bases, with 11 bases between them. In germline, CDR1 is SQVTM, CDR2 ANQGSEA. The CDR3 has 13 residues. For the CDR3, the DNA is TGCAGCGTTCGACAGCTACTCTCCTACGAGCAGTACTTC. This encodes CSVRQLLSYEQYF.

V gene TRBV20-1 combines with J gene TRBJ2-7; D uncertain. The V end lost 6 bases, the J end lost 1 base, and 10 bases lay between the germline ends. Germline V lookup: CDR1 DFQATT, CDR2 SNEGSKA (reference sequence). This CDR3 region has 12 residues. The CDR3 coding sequence is TGCAGTGCCCCAACACAATCCTACGAGCAGTACTTC. Translated, it gives CSAPTQSYEQYF.

CDR3 sequence: CSARMAGALMSGEQYF. In DNA, the CDR3 is TGCAGTGCTAGAATGGCAGGGGCCCTAATGTCTGGGGAGCAGTACTTC. This sequence joins TRBV20-1 and TRBJ2-7, with D perhaps TRBD1 (6 bases). With 2 bases removed from V and 7 bases from J, the gap between germline ends came to 24 bases. The CDR3 length is 16 residues. CDR1 is DFQATT, CDR2 SNEGSKA, per germline (reference sequence).

The rearrangement joins TRBV7-2 to TRBJ2-5; a possible D gene is TRBD2 (6 bases). The V end was cut by 2 bases, the J end by 5 bases, with 15 bases between. The germline V gene encodes CDR1 SGHTA and CDR2 FQGNSA. CDR3 length: 15 amino acids. CDR3 loop: CASSLMVGGGETQYF. The CDR3 DNA reads as TGTGCCAGCAGCTTAATGGTCGGGGGTGGCGAGACCCAGTACTTC.

This clonotype has a handful of counts. The chain joins TRBV20-1 to TRBJ1-5; D might be TRBD1 (5 bases). V was clipped by 5 bases and J by 0 bases, with 14 bases between them. From germline, CDR1 is DFQATT and CDR2 SNEGSKA (reference sequence). This CDR3 contains 15 residues. The CDR3 spells CSAGSGRYSNQPQHF. DNA of the CDR3: TGCAGTGCTGGCTCGGGACGTTATAGCAATCAGCCCCAGCATTTT.

This clonotype has only a few counts. This chain links TRBV27 with TRBJ1-1; the D is unclear. Per germline, CDR1 MNHEY and CDR2 SMNVEV (reference sequence). V was shortened by 0 bases and J by 5 bases, with 10 bases between the two germline ends. The CDR3 is made up of 14 amino acids. CDR3 region: CASSLSSMGTEAFF. DNA for the CDR3: TGTGCCAGCAGTTTATCCTCGATGGGGACTGAAGCTTTCTTT.

The count of this clonotype is one. The chain carries TRBV28 and TRBJ1-6, with TRBD1 identical over 7 bases. Germline lookup yields CDR1 MDHEN and CDR2 SYDVKM. V trimming: 4 bases; J trimming: 4 bases; junction bases outside the gene matches: 10. The length of the CDR3 is 17 residues. The CDR3 sequence is CASSSGVGQLYNSPLHF. CDR3 nucleotides: TGTGCCAGCAGTTCAGGAGTGGGACAGTTATATAATTCACCCCTCCACTTT.